Each of the 9 T cell receptor beta chains below was sequenced from the same sample in a study of blood T cell repertoires in COVID-19 (dated by TCRdb to the early 2020s). Receptor libraries were prepared by the immunoSEQ multiplex PCR assay. TCRdb carries this immuneACCESS record with in-frame sequences only. Its versions omit some clonotypes, under half of them owing to an unresolved V gene in the studies checked, with the rest unexplained. The sample data list roughly 200,000 clones, and approximately 80% of these were observed just once. The ten largest clones represent over 6.5% of the sample. The sample was peripheral blood. Source of these receptors: a middle-aged woman with COVID-19, enrolled during active disease.

V is TRBV27 and J is TRBJ2-3; tentative D call: TRBD2 (6 bases). This CDR3 is built from 12 residues. Trimming cost V 8 bases and J 4 bases, with 10 bases left between them. CDR1 and CDR2 from the germline V gene are MNHEY and SMNVEV (reference sequence). The DNA of the CDR3 is TGTGCCAGCTGGGCGGGACCAGATACGCAGTATTTT. Its translation is CASWAGPDTQYF.

The V call is TRBV10-1, the J call TRBJ1-3; D is ambiguous. The V and J ends lost 3 bases and 0 bases respectively, with 6 bases between them. Germline CDR1 WNHNN, CDR2 SYGVQD (reference sequence). CDR3 length: 14 amino acids. CDR3 amino acids: CASSEAVSGNTIYF. The CDR3 DNA is TGCGCCAGCAGTGAAGCGGTCTCTGGAAACACCATATATTTT.

V and J are TRBV24-1 and TRBJ2-2, with D unclear. This CDR3 comprises 14 residues. The V end lost 2 bases, the J end lost 5 bases, and 8 bases lay between the germline ends. The V gene's germline CDR1 is KGHDR and CDR2 SFDVKD. Here the CDR3 DNA reads TGTGCCACCAGTGATTATTTTCCTACCGGGGAGCTGTTTTTT. Translation: CATSDYFPTGELFF.

The rearrangement uses TRBV12-3 or TRBV12-4 and TRBJ2-5; D is undetermined. V lost 8 bases and J 7 bases, leaving 14 bases between the germline ends. The CDR3 loop spans 12 amino acids. The DNA of the CDR3 is TGTGCCAGCCTAGAAAGTTTAGCGACCCAGTACTTC. Its translation is CASLESLATQYF.

This chain uses TRBV2 with TRBJ2-7, with D possibly being TRBD2 (5 bases). Between the trimmed V and J ends, which lost 5 bases and 9 bases, there was a span of 23 bases. From germline, CDR1 is SNHLY and CDR2 FYNNEI. The CDR3 is 15 amino acids. CDR3 residues: CASSKSAGILRGQYF. The CDR3 bases are TGTGCCAGCAGTAAATCTGCGGGCATTCTACGAGGGCAGTACTTC.

The rearrangement uses TRBV29-1 and TRBJ2-7; 11 nucleotides agree with TRBD2. With 6 bases clipped from V and 6 bases from J, the junction kept 10 bases outside the gene matches. Germline values: CDR1 SQVTM, CDR2 ANQGSEA. The CDR3 consists of 14 residues. CDR3 protein: CSVGALAGDPEQYF. The CDR3 DNA reads as TGCAGCGTGGGAGCACTAGCGGGAGATCCCGAGCAGTACTTC.

The chain has TRBV12-5 and TRBJ2-3, with 8 nucleotides matching TRBD2. From germline, CDR1 is LGHNT and CDR2 FRNRAP. The V segment lost 6 bases and the J segment 6 bases; nucleotides outside the gene matches: 14. The CDR3 extends over 16 amino acids. CDR3 nucleotides: TGTGCTAGTGGCTCCCCTGGACTAGCTCGGGGGGATACGCAGTATTTT. Its translation: CASGSPGLARGDTQYF.

The J gene is TRBJ1-6, the V gene TRBV9; D remains ambiguous. Trimming stripped 0 bases from V and 7 bases from J, with 11 bases between. CDR1 and CDR2 (germline): SGDLS, YYNGEE. The CDR3 has 15 residues. The CDR3 DNA reads as TGTGCCAGCAGCGTAGATGGACTCCTCAATTCACCCCTCCACTTT. This codes for CASSVDGLLNSPLHF.

The J gene is TRBJ1-1, the V gene TRBV9; D call uncertain. The germline V and J ends were trimmed by 0 bases and 6 bases, with 12 bases remaining between them. The CDR3 spans 14 residues. Germline V gene sequence: CDR1 SGDLS, CDR2 YYNGEE. In DNA, the CDR3 is TGTGCCAGCAGCGTAGAAATAGGGAGGGCTGAAGCTTTCTTT. Translating it yields CASSVEIGRAEAFF.